The sequence of this T cell receptor (beta chain) was determined in a study of blood T cells in healthy people across ages. Findings and caveats of the study: Observed TCR beta diversity per million T cells went down as age went up. This fall followed a roughly linear course with age. In these data, TCR beta diversity tracked strongly with naive T cell percentage. The study lacked donor CMV status, which possibly confounded expanded clonotype changes.

Sample-barcoded 5' priming and a J-beta primer mix drove a second PCR of roughly 6 to 12 cycles. TCRdb re-called the 5' RACE reads through MiXCR, storing one row per CDR3 protein. The repertoire holds 850,000 or so distinct CDR3 sequences, around 28% seen once, with roughly 17% in the top ten. The CDR3 totals 10 residues. Germline CDR1 reads GTSNPN; CDR2 reads SVGIG (reference sequence). As regards this clonotype: Its antigen is unknown. A clone one base away is much larger, so this may be a read error.

The receptor comes from a woman of 80 years or more in good health. The V and J genes are TRBV30 and TRBJ2-5; D remains unclear. The DNA end lines up better with TRBJ2-7; the J call may be wrong. Material for sequencing was blood. CDR3 region: CVWSGYEQYF. The CDR3 nucleotides read TGTGTCTGGAGTGGGTACGAGCAGTACTTC.